These T cell receptor beta chains were read from a single sample in a study of identical twins. TCRdb recomputed calls from the 5' RACE reads with MiXCR, one row per CDR3 protein. The data hold a few hundred thousand distinct CDR3 sequences, with roughly 15% observed a single time. The same data also went into a second study, on yellow fever vaccine responses in identical twins.

The sequenced sample consisted of CD4+ T cells sorted from blood. The receptors stem from a young woman in good health. Each CDR3 is given with its conserved first and last residue. The order of the fields is clone size, D gene, V gene, J gene, CDR3 DNA, CDR3 protein. A D gene is named only where the DNA matches it firmly. Where a row states a size, it is once, few, many or the class of an expanded clone; other rows omit it.

abundance: .; d_gene: .; v_gene: TRBV5-1; j_gene: TRBJ2-7; CDR3nt: TGCGCCAGCAGGGTTGCAGGGGTAGGCGAGCAGTACTTC; CDR3aa: CASRVAGVGEQYF
abundance: .; d_gene: .; v_gene: TRBV20-1; j_gene: TRBJ2-3; CDR3nt: TGCAGTGCTAGAGATCGCCAGGACTACGATACGCAGTATTTT; CDR3aa: CSARDRQDYDTQYF
abundance: few; d_gene: .; v_gene: TRBV12-5; j_gene: TRBJ1-1; CDR3nt: TGTGCTAGTGGTTTGGTTCTTTGCACTGAAGCTTTCTTT; CDR3aa: CASGLVLCTEAFF
abundance: .; d_gene: TRBD2; v_gene: TRBV7-9; j_gene: TRBJ2-2; CDR3nt: TGTGCCAGCAGCAAAGCGGGAGGGCGGACCGGGGAGCTGTTTTTT; CDR3aa: CASSKAGGRTGELFF
abundance: few; d_gene: TRBD2; v_gene: TRBV6-1; j_gene: TRBJ2-3; CDR3nt: TGTGCCAGCAGTACCGGACTAGCGGGAGGCCTGTACCGCACAGATACGCAGTATTTT; CDR3aa: CASSTGLAGGLYRTDTQYF
abundance: .; d_gene: .; v_gene: TRBV14; j_gene: TRBJ2-7; CDR3nt: TGTGCCAGCAGCCAAGATAGCCACGAGCAGTACTTC; CDR3aa: CASSQDSHEQYF
abundance: few; d_gene: .; v_gene: TRBV20-1; j_gene: TRBJ2-5; CDR3nt: TGCAGTGCGCCAGTTGTTCGGGGCGCGGAGACCCAGTACTTC; CDR3aa: CSAPVVRGAETQYF
abundance: .; d_gene: TRBD1; v_gene: TRBV6-5; j_gene: TRBJ2-7; CDR3nt: TGTGCCAGCAGTTACTCTGGTTATTCGGGACAGGGGGCCTACGAGCAGTACTTC; CDR3aa: CASSYSGYSGQGAYEQYF
abundance: .; d_gene: TRBD1; v_gene: TRBV10-3; j_gene: TRBJ1-5; CDR3nt: TGTGCCGTACAGGGGGCGGACCACAATCAGCCCCAGCATTTT; CDR3aa: CAVQGADHNQPQHF
abundance: many; d_gene: TRBD1; v_gene: TRBV5-1; j_gene: TRBJ2-5; CDR3nt: TGCGCCAGCAGCTCTGGACAGGGGTTAGAGACCCAGTACTTC; CDR3aa: CASSSGQGLETQYF
abundance: few; d_gene: .; v_gene: TRBV24-1; j_gene: TRBJ2-1; CDR3nt: TGTGCCACCAGTGATTTGGGACAGGAGCAGTTCTTC; CDR3aa: CATSDLGQEQFF
abundance: few; d_gene: .; v_gene: TRBV12-3/TRBV12-4; j_gene: TRBJ2-1; CDR3nt: TGTGCCAGCAGTTTAAACAAGGGCTCCTACAATGAGCAGTTCTTC; CDR3aa: CASSLNKGSYNEQFF
abundance: once; d_gene: .; v_gene: TRBV29-1; j_gene: TRBJ1-2; CDR3nt: TGCAGCGTTGGGCAATTAAGACACTTACCGGGGGAGGGCTACACCTTC; CDR3aa: CSVGQLRHLPGEGYTF
abundance: few; d_gene: .; v_gene: TRBV10-3; j_gene: TRBJ2-6; CDR3nt: TGTGCCATCAGTGAACAGGCAGGCTCGGCCGGGGCCAACGTCCTGACTTTC; CDR3aa: CAISEQAGSAGANVLTF
abundance: few; d_gene: TRBD2; v_gene: TRBV5-1; j_gene: TRBJ2-1; CDR3nt: TGCGCCAGCAGCTTGACTAGCGGAGGTGCCGTTGAGCAGTTCTTC; CDR3aa: CASSLTSGGAVEQFF
abundance: .; d_gene: .; v_gene: TRBV28; j_gene: TRBJ2-7; CDR3nt: TGTGCCAGCAGCTCCTCTCGGGACGCCCCCTACGAGCAGTACTTC; CDR3aa: CASSSSRDAPYEQYF
abundance: few; d_gene: .; v_gene: TRBV20-1; j_gene: TRBJ2-7; CDR3nt: TGCAGTGCCCAACCTGGGGGCTACGAGCAGTACTTC; CDR3aa: CSAQPGGYEQYF
abundance: many; d_gene: .; v_gene: TRBV7-9; j_gene: TRBJ2-5; CDR3nt: TGTGCCAGCAGCTTAGGGTCGGGGAGAGAGACCCAGTACTTC; CDR3aa: CASSLGSGRETQYF
abundance: few; d_gene: .; v_gene: TRBV3-1; j_gene: TRBJ2-6; CDR3nt: TGTGCCAGCAGCCAAGATTTGGCTGGGGCCAACGTCCTGACTTTC; CDR3aa: CASSQDLAGANVLTF
abundance: few; d_gene: TRBD1; v_gene: TRBV5-1; j_gene: TRBJ1-6; CDR3nt: TGCGCCAGCAGCTTGGATGGGACAGGGGTCTCACCCCTCCACTTT; CDR3aa: CASSLDGTGVSPLHF
abundance: few; d_gene: .; v_gene: TRBV12-3/TRBV12-4; j_gene: TRBJ2-7; CDR3nt: TGTGCCAGCAGTTTCTTCCACGAGCAGTACTTC; CDR3aa: CASSFFHEQYF
abundance: few; d_gene: .; v_gene: TRBV6-1; j_gene: TRBJ1-1; CDR3nt: TGTGCCAGCAGTCAGGAACCGAACACTGAAGCTTTCTTT; CDR3aa: CASSQEPNTEAFF
abundance: many; d_gene: .; v_gene: TRBV6-5; j_gene: TRBJ2-1; CDR3nt: TGTGCCAGCAGTTTTCACAGGGATAGTGAGCAGTTCTTC; CDR3aa: CASSFHRDSEQFF
abundance: many; d_gene: .; v_gene: TRBV5-6; j_gene: TRBJ2-5; CDR3nt: TGTGCCAGCAGCTTGATATGGATTATCGGGCCGGGAGAACCCCAAGAGACCCAGTACTTC; CDR3aa: CASSLIWIIGPGEPQETQYF
abundance: .; d_gene: .; v_gene: TRBV15; j_gene: TRBJ2-3; CDR3nt: TGTGCCACCAGCAGAGTGGGGGGCGGGGGCACAGATACGCAGTATTTT; CDR3aa: CATSRVGGGGTDTQYF
abundance: .; d_gene: .; v_gene: TRBV5-1; j_gene: TRBJ1-1; CDR3nt: TGCGCCAGCAGCTTGGAACAGTCGAACACTGAAGCTTTCTTT; CDR3aa: CASSLEQSNTEAFF
abundance: .; d_gene: .; v_gene: TRBV20-1; j_gene: TRBJ2-1; CDR3nt: TGCAGTGCTGGGGTTCCAGGAGCGAATGAGCAGTTCTTC; CDR3aa: CSAGVPGANEQFF
abundance: many; d_gene: .; v_gene: TRBV5-6; j_gene: TRBJ2-2; CDR3nt: TGTGCCAGCAGCTCCCCTAGCGCCACCGGGGAGCTGTTTTTT; CDR3aa: CASSSPSATGELFF
abundance: few; d_gene: .; v_gene: TRBV18; j_gene: TRBJ2-2; CDR3nt: TGTGCCAGCTCACTACCCAATCCAGGTCCCGGGGAGCTGTTTTTT; CDR3aa: CASSLPNPGPGELFF
abundance: .; d_gene: .; v_gene: TRBV20-1; j_gene: TRBJ2-4; CDR3nt: TGCAGTGCTACCCAAACAGCCAAAAACATTCAGTACTTC; CDR3aa: CSATQTAKNIQYF
abundance: few; d_gene: .; v_gene: TRBV7-8; j_gene: TRBJ1-6; CDR3nt: TGTGCCAGCAGCCCGAGACAGGTTGACGACCTCCACTTT; CDR3aa: CASSPRQVDDLHF
abundance: .; d_gene: .; v_gene: TRBV4-1; j_gene: TRBJ2-2; CDR3nt: TGCGTCAGCAACCTACAGCACTTATCGAACACCGGGGAGCTGTTTTTT; CDR3aa: CVSNLQHLSNTGELFF
abundance: .; d_gene: TRBD2; v_gene: TRBV4-1; j_gene: TRBJ2-3; CDR3nt: TGCGCCAGCAGCCAAGATGGGACTAGCGGGATCACAGATACGCAGTATTTT; CDR3aa: CASSQDGTSGITDTQYF
abundance: .; d_gene: TRBD2; v_gene: TRBV7-3; j_gene: TRBJ2-3; CDR3nt: TGTGCCAGCAGCCGCGGGAGCCCAGATACGCAGTATTTT; CDR3aa: CASSRGSPDTQYF
abundance: few; d_gene: .; v_gene: TRBV12-3/TRBV12-4; j_gene: TRBJ1-1; CDR3nt: TGTGCCAGCAGCAACGTAGGGTTCACTGAAGCTTTCTTT; CDR3aa: CASSNVGFTEAFF
abundance: many; d_gene: .; v_gene: TRBV28; j_gene: TRBJ1-1; CDR3nt: TGTGCCAGCAATATGGTAGGGACTGAAGCTTTCTTT; CDR3aa: CASNMVGTEAFF
abundance: .; d_gene: TRBD2; v_gene: TRBV7-6; j_gene: TRBJ2-1; CDR3nt: TGTGCCAGCAGCTTAGAGGGACTAGCGGGCTACAATGAGCAGTTCTTC; CDR3aa: CASSLEGLAGYNEQFF
abundance: .; d_gene: .; v_gene: TRBV5-1; j_gene: TRBJ1-1; CDR3nt: TGCGCCAGCAGCTTACTAAAGGGCACTGAAGCTTTCTTT; CDR3aa: CASSLLKGTEAFF
abundance: .; d_gene: TRBD2; v_gene: TRBV12-3/TRBV12-4; j_gene: TRBJ2-1; CDR3nt: TGTGCCAGCGGTTCCCTGACTAGCGGCAATGAGCAGTTCTTC; CDR3aa: CASGSLTSGNEQFF
abundance: few; d_gene: TRBD2; v_gene: TRBV18; j_gene: TRBJ2-1; CDR3nt: TGTGCCAGCTCACCACCGCGCGGGGGAAATTACAATGAGCAGTTCTTC; CDR3aa: CASSPPRGGNYNEQFF
abundance: many; d_gene: .; v_gene: TRBV29-1; j_gene: TRBJ1-2; CDR3nt: TGCAGCGTGGAGCCGCTCTACAACCCCGTTAACTATGGCTACACCTTC; CDR3aa: CSVEPLYNPVNYGYTF
abundance: few; d_gene: TRBD1; v_gene: TRBV4-1; j_gene: TRBJ2-3; CDR3nt: TGCGCCAGCAGCCAAGAACAGACAGGGCCCCAAGCAGATACGCAGTATTTT; CDR3aa: CASSQEQTGPQADTQYF
abundance: .; d_gene: TRBD1; v_gene: TRBV7-9; j_gene: TRBJ2-1; CDR3nt: TGTGCCAGCAGCTACACCCCCGGACAGGGGGCGGGTGAGCAGTTCTTC; CDR3aa: CASSYTPGQGAGEQFF
abundance: few; d_gene: TRBD1; v_gene: TRBV5-6; j_gene: TRBJ2-7; CDR3nt: TGTGCCAGCAGTTCGGGACAGGGTCCCCCCTACGAGCAGTACTTC; CDR3aa: CASSSGQGPPYEQYF
abundance: .; d_gene: TRBD2; v_gene: TRBV12-3/TRBV12-4; j_gene: TRBJ2-3; CDR3nt: TGTGCCAGCAGGACGACGGGACTAGCGGACCACACAGATACGCAGTATTTT; CDR3aa: CASRTTGLADHTDTQYF
abundance: many; d_gene: TRBD1; v_gene: TRBV7-2; j_gene: TRBJ2-3; CDR3nt: TGTGCCAGCAGCTTACCACAGGGGACAGATACGCAGTATTTT; CDR3aa: CASSLPQGTDTQYF
abundance: .; d_gene: .; v_gene: TRBV12-3/TRBV12-4; j_gene: TRBJ2-1; CDR3nt: TGTGCCAGCAGCCCACCAGGGCCCTACAATGAGCAGTTCTTC; CDR3aa: CASSPPGPYNEQFF
abundance: .; d_gene: TRBD1; v_gene: TRBV3-1; j_gene: TRBJ2-2; CDR3nt: TGTGCCAGCCGTGCGTATCGGACAGGGGGCACCGGGGAGCTGTTTTTT; CDR3aa: CASRAYRTGGTGELFF
abundance: few; d_gene: .; v_gene: TRBV12-3/TRBV12-4; j_gene: TRBJ2-1; CDR3nt: TGTGCCAGCAGTTTATTCCAGCGGGCCTTAAATGAGCAGTTCTTC; CDR3aa: CASSLFQRALNEQFF
abundance: .; d_gene: TRBD2; v_gene: TRBV5-5; j_gene: TRBJ2-1; CDR3nt: TGTGCCAGCTCTCGATGGGGGACTAGCGGGAGGAATGATGAGCAGTTCTTC; CDR3aa: CASSRWGTSGRNDEQFF